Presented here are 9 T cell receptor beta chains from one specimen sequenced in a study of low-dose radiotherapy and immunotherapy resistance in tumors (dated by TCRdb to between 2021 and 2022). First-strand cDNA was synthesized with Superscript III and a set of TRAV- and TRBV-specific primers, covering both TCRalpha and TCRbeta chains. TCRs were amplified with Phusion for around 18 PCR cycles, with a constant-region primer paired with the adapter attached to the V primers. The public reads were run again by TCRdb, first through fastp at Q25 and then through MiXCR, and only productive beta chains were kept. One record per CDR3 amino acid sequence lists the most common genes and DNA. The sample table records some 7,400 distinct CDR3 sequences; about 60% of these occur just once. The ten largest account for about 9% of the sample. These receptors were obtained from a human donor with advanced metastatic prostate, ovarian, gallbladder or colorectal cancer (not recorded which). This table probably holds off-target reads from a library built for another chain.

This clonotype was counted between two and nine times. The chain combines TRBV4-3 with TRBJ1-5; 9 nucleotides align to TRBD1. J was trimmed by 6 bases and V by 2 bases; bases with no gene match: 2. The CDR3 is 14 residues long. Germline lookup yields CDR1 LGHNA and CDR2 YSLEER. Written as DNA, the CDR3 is TGCGCCAGCAGCCAACGACAGGGGGGTCAGCCCCAGCATTTT. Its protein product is CASSQRQGGQPQHF.

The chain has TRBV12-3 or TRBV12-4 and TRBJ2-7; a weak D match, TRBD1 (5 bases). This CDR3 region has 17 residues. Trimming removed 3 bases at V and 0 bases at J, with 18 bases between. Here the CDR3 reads CASSFAGSQESSYEQYF. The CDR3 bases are TGTGCCAGCAGTTTTGCAGGATCACAGGAGAGCTCCTACGAGCAGTACTTC.

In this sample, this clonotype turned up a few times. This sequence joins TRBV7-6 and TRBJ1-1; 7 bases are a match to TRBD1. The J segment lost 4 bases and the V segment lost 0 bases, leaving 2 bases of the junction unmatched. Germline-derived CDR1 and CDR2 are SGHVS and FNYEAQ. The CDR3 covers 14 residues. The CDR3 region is CASSLAQGPTEAFF. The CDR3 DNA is TGTGCCAGCAGCTTAGCACAGGGGCCCACTGAAGCTTTCTTT.

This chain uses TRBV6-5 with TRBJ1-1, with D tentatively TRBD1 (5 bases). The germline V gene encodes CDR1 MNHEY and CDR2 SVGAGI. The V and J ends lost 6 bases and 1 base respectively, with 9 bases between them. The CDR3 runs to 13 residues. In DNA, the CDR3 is TGTGCCAGCAGAGCCGGGGGGAACACTGAAGCTTTCTTT. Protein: CASRAGGNTEAFF.

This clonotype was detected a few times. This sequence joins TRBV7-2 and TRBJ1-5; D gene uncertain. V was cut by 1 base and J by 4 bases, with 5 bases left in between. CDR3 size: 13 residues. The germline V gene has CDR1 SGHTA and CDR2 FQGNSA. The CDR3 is CASSLDLNQPQHF. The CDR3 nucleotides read TGTGCCAGCAGCTTAGACCTGAATCAGCCCCAGCATTTT.

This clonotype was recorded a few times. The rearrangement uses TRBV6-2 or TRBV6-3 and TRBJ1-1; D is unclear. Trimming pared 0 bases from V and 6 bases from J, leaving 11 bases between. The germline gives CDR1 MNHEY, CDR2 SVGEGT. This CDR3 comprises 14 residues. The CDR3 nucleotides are TGTGCCAGCAGTTACTCGAGGTCCTTGCCTGAAGCTTTCTTT. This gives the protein CASSYSRSLPEAFF.

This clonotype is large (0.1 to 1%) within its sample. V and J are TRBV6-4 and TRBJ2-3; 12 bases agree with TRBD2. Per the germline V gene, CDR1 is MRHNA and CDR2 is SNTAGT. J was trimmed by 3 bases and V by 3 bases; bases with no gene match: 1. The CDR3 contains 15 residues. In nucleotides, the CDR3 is TGTGCCAGCAGTGAGACTAGCGGGGGAACAGATACGCAGTATTTT. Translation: CASSETSGGTDTQYF.

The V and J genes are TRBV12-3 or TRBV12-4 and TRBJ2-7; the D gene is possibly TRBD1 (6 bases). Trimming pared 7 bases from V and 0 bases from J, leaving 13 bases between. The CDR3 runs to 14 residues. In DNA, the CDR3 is TGTGCCAGCACCACTGAGACAGGCTCCTACGAGCAGTACTTC. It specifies CASTTETGSYEQYF.

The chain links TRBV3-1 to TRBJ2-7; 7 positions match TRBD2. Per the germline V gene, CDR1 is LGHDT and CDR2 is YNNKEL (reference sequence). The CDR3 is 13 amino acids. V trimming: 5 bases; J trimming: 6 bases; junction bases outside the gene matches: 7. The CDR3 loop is CASSVIRGVEQYF. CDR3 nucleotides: TGTGCCAGCAGCGTCATTCGGGGGGTCGAGCAGTACTTC.